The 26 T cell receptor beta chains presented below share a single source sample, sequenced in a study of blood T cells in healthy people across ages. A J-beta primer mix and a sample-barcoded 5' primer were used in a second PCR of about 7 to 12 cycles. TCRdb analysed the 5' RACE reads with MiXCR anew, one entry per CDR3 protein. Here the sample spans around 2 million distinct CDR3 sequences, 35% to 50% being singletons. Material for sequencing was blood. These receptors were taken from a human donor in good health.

The CDR3 region is CSVPSGGAGGGETQYF. CDR3 DNA: TGCAGTGTTCCTAGCGGGGGGGCCGGGGGTGGAGAGACCCAGTACTTC. The chain uses TRBV20-1 and TRBJ2-5; TRBD2 aligns across 12 bases. Germline values: CDR1 DFQATT, CDR2 SNEGSKA (reference sequence). This CDR3 contains 16 residues. Germline trimming cut 7 bases from V and 4 bases from J; bases unmatched to any gene: 13.

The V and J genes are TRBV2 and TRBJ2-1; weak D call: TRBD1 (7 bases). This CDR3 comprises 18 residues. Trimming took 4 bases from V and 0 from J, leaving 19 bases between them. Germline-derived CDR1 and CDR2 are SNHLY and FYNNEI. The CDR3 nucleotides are TGTGCCAGCAGTGCAATATTTGGGGGGACAGACTCCTACAATGAGCAGTTCTTC. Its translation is CASSAIFGGTDSYNEQFF.

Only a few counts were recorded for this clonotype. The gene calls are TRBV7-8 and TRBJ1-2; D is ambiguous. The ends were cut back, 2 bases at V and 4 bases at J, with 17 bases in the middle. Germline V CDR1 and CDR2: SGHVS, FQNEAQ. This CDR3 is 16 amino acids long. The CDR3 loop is CASSLFGLSISYGYTF. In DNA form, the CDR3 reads TGTGCCAGCAGCTTATTTGGGCTAAGTATCTCCTATGGCTACACCTTC.

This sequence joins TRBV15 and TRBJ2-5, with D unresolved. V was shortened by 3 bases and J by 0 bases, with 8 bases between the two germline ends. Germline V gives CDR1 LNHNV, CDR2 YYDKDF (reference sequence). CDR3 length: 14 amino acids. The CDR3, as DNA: TGTGCCACCAGCAGTGAGGCAGACCAAGAGACCCAGTACTTC. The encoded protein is CATSSEADQETQYF.

This CDR3 is CASGESGTGHGYTF. Written as DNA, the CDR3 is TGTGCCAGCGGTGAGTCCGGGACAGGGCATGGCTACACCTTC. V is TRBV28 and J is TRBJ1-2, with TRBD1 identical over 9 bases. The CDR3 has 14 residues. V lost 8 bases, J lost 6 bases, and 10 bases stayed unmatched. Germline V CDR1 and CDR2: MDHEN, SYDVKM.

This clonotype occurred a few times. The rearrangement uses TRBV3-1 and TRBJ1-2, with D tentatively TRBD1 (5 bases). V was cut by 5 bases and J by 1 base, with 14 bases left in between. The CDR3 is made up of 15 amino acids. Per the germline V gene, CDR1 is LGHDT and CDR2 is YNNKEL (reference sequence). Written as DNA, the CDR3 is TGTGCCAGCAGCGCCCGGGGGTTTGGTAACTATGGCTACACCTTC. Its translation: CASSARGFGNYGYTF.

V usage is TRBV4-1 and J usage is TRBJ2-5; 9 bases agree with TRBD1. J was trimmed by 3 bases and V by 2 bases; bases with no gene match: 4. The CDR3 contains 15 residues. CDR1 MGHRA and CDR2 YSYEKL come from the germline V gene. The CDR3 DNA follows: TGCGCCAGCAGCCAACCCCGGGACAGGGAAGAGACCCAGTACTTC. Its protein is CASSQPRDREETQYF.

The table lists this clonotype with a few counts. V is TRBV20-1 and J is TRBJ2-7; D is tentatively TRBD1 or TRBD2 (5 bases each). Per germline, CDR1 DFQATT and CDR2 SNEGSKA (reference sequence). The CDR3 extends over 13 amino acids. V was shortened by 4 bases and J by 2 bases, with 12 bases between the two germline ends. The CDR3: CSATGTDPYEQYF. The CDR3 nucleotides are TGCAGTGCTACCGGGACCGACCCCTACGAGCAGTACTTC.

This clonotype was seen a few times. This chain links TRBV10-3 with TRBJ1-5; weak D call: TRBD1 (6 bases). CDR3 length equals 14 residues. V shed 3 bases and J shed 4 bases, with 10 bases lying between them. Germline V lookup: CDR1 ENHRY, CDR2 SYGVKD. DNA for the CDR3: TGTGCCATCAGTGACGGACAGCTAAATCAGCCCCAGCATTTT. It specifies CAISDGQLNQPQHF.

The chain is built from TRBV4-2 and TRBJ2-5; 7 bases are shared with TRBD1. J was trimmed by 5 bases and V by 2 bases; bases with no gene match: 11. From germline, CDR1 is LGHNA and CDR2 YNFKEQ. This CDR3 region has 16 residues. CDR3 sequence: CASSQNRGRTPETQYF. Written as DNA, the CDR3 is TGTGCCAGCAGCCAAAACAGGGGACGGACCCCTGAGACCCAGTACTTC.

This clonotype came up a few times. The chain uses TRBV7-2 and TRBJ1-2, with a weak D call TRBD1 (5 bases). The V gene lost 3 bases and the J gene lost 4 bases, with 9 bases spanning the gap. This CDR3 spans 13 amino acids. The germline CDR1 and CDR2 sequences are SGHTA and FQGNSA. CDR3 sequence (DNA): TGTGCCAGCAGCTTCGTGGACATCTATGGCTACACCTTC. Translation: CASSFVDIYGYTF.

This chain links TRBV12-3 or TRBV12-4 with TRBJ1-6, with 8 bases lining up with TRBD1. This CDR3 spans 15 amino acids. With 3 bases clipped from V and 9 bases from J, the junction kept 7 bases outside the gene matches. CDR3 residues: CASSFETGVGSPLHF. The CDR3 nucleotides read TGTGCCAGCAGTTTCGAGACAGGGGTGGGTTCACCCCTCCACTTT.

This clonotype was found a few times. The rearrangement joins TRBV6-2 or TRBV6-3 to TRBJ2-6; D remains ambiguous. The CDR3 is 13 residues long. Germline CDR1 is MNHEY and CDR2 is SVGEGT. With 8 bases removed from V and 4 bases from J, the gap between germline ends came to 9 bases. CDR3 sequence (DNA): TGTGCCAGCCCGTTCTGGGGGGCCAACGTCCTGACTTTC. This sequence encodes CASPFWGANVLTF.

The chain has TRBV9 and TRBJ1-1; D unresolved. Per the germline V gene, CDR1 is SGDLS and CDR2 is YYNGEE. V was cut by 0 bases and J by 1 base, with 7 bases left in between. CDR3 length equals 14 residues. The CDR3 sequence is CASSVDGRNTEAFF. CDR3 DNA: TGTGCCAGCAGCGTAGACGGTAGGAACACTGAAGCTTTCTTT.

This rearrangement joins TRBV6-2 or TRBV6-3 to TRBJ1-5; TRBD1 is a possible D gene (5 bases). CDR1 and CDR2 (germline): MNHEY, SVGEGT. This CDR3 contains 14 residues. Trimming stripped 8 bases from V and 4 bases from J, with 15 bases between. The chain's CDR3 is CASAGGSRNQPQHF. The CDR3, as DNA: TGTGCCAGCGCGGGGGGAAGTAGGAATCAGCCCCAGCATTTT.

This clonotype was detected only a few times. CDR3 sequence: CASSTQPGQGANEQFF. Written as DNA, the CDR3 is TGTGCCAGCAGTACACAACCGGGACAGGGGGCAAATGAGCAGTTCTTC. V is TRBV6-4 and J is TRBJ2-1; 12 positions match TRBD1. This CDR3 is built from 16 residues. Germline lookup yields CDR1 MRHNA and CDR2 SNTAGT. V lost 5 bases to trimming and J lost 7 bases; unmatched junction nucleotides: 9.

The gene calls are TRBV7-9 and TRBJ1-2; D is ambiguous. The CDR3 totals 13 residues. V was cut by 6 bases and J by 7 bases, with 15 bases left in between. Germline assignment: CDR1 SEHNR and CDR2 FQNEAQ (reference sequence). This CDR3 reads CASSLSGSGGYTF. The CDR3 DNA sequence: TGTGCCAGCAGTTTGTCGGGGTCCGGTGGCTACACCTTC.

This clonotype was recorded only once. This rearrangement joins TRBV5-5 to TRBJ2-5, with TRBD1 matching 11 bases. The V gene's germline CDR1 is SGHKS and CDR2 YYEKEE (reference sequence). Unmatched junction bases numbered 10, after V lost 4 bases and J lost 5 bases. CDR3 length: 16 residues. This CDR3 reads CASSRRDRGFDETQYF. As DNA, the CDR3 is TGTGCCAGCAGCCGCCGGGACAGGGGGTTCGACGAGACCCAGTACTTC.

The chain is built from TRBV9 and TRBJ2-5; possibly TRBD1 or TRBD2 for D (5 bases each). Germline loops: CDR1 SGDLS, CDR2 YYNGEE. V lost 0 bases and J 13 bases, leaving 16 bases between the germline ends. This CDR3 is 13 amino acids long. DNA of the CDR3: TGTGCCAGCAGCGTAGTCGAATTGGGGGTGCGGTACTTC. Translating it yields CASSVVELGVRYF.

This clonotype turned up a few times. The CDR3 loop reads CASSLPSGDPTDTQYF. The CDR3 DNA reads TGCGCCAGCAGCCTCCCCTCGGGAGATCCAACAGATACGCAGTATTTT. The chain is built from TRBV4-1 and TRBJ2-3, with D maybe TRBD2 (6 bases). Per germline, CDR1 MGHRA and CDR2 YSYEKL. The CDR3 covers 16 residues. V shed 4 bases and J shed 3 bases, with 17 bases lying between them.

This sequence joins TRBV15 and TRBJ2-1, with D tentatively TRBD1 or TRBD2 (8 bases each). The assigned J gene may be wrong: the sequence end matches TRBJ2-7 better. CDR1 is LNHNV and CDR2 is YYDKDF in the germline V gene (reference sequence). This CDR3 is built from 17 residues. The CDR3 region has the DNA TGTGCCACCAGTACCAGGGGGCGGGGGGACTACTACAATGAGCAGTACTTC. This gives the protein CATSTRGRGDYYNEQYF.

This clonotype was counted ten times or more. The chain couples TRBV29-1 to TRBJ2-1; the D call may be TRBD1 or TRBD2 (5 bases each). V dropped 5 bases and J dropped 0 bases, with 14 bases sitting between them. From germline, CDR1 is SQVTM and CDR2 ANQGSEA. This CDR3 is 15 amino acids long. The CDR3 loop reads CSVKKPGSSYNEQFF. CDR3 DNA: TGCAGCGTTAAAAAGCCAGGGAGCTCCTACAATGAGCAGTTCTTC.

This CDR3 is CSVENQPSSYNEQFF. The CDR3 coding sequence is TGCAGCGTTGAAAACCAGCCTAGCTCCTACAATGAGCAGTTCTTC. The V gene is TRBV29-1, the J gene TRBJ2-1; D is ambiguous. The CDR3 is 15 residues long. The V and J ends lost 2 bases and 0 bases respectively, with 11 bases between them. Germline CDR1 and CDR2: SQVTM and ANQGSEA.

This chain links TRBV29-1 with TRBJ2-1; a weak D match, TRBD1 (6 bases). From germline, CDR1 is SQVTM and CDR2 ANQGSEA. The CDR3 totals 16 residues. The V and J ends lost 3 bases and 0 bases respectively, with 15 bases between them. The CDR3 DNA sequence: TGCAGCGTTGAGGGCCTTCAGGGGACCTCCTACAATGAGCAGTTCTTC. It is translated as CSVEGLQGTSYNEQFF.

CDR3 coding DNA: TGTGCCAGCTTACCTTTTGGAGGGGGCTACGAGCAGTACTTC. It translates to CASLPFGGGYEQYF. This rearrangement joins TRBV2 to TRBJ2-7; the D gene could be TRBD1 or TRBD2 (6 bases each). The germline V gene encodes CDR1 SNHLY and CDR2 FYNNEI. V lost 8 bases and J 3 bases, leaving 17 bases between the germline ends. This CDR3 region has 14 residues. The full variable domain, in which reference TRBV2 and TRBJ2-7 provide the parts outside the CDR3, is EPEVTQTPSHQVTQMGQEVILRCVPISNHLYFYWYRQILGQKVEFLVSFYNNEISEKSEIFDDQFSVERPDGSNFTLKIRSTKLEDSAMYFCASLPFGGGYEQYFGPGTRLTVT.

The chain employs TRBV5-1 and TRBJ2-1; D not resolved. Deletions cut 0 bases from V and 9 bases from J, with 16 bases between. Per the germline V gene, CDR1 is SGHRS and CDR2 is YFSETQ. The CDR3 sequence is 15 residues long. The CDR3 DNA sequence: TGCGCCAGCAGCTTGGTGGCAGGTGAGAAGGGTGAGCAGTTCTTC. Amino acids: CASSLVAGEKGEQFF.